This TCR beta chain was sequenced in a study of human T cells and chemical hapten exposure. The study, taken as a whole, reports: Counts of expanded TCRs (at PT1) showed a positive correlation with patch test score.

TCRdb re-derived calls from the RACE reads in MiXCR, one entry per CDR3 protein. The sample holds 180,000 or so distinct CDR3 sequences, around 22% seen once. A note on this clonotype: Its antigen remains unidentified.

Trimming at V came to 4 bases and at J to 7 bases, leaving 9 bases not matched to a gene. The V gene's germline CDR1 is SGHRS and CDR2 YFSETQ. The length of the CDR3 is 15 residues. Time point given: patch test 1, 2 weeks after DPC sensitization. As to treatment: therapeutic diphenylcyclopropenone sensitization with weekly scalp DPC. Staff drew blood before applying each patch test. The material was whole blood, obtained in connection with sensitization to the hapten diphenylcyclopropenone (DPC). The V call is TRBV5-1, the J call TRBJ2-2, with 8 bases that match TRBD2. This TCR was sampled from a woman aged 45-59 years with alopecia areata. Some clones in this sample may be carry-over from other donors' samples. CDR3 loop: CASSLEGAGVGELFF. The DNA of the CDR3 is TGCGCCAGCAGCCTGGAGGGAGCGGGAGTCGGGGAGCTGTTTTTT.